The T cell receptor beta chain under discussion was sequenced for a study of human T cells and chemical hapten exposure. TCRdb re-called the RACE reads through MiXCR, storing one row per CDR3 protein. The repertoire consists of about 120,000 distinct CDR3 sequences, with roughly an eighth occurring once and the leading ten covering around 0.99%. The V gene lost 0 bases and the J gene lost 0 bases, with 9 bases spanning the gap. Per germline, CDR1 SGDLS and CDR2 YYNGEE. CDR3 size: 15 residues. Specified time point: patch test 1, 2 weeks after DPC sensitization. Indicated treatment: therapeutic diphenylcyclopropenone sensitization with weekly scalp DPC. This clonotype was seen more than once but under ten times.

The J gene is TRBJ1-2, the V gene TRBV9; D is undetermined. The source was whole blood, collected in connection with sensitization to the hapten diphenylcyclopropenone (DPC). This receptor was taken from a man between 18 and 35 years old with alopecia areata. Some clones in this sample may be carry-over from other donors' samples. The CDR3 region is CASSVASRANYGYTF. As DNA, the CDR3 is TGTGCCAGCAGCGTAGCTTCTCGGGCTAACTATGGCTACACCTTC. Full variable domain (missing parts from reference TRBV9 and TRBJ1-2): DSGVTQTPKHLITATGQRVTLRCSPRSGDLSVYWYQQSLDQGLQFLIQYYNGEERAKGNILERFSAQQFPDLHSELNLSSLELGDSALYFCASSVASRANYGYTFGSGTRLTVV.